The 17 T cell receptor beta chains reported below all come from one sample, sequenced in a study of technical replicates of blood from a few donors. The repertoire was sequenced with immunoSEQ multiplex PCR; TCRdb's copy has only in-frame clones and lacks some. The sample has about 58,000 clones; approximately 95% are singletons. The specimen sequenced was PBMCs. These receptors were collected from a human donor in good health. Some clones in this sample may be carry-over from other donors' samples.

This chain joins TRBV11-2 and TRBJ1-6; a weak D match, TRBD1 (5 bases). The CDR3 runs 15 residues. CDR1 is SGHAT and CDR2 is FQNNGV in the germline V gene. The V gene lost 2 bases and the J gene lost 5 bases, with 10 bases spanning the gap. Here the CDR3 DNA reads TGTGCCAGCAGCTTATCGGACACCAATAATTCACCCCTCCACTTT. Protein sequence: CASSLSDTNNSPLHF.

The chain is built from TRBV9 and TRBJ2-7, with 8 bases identical to TRBD1. Trimming removed 0 bases from V and 7 bases from J; junction bases left unmatched: 9. This CDR3 region has 15 residues. CDR1 SGDLS and CDR2 YYNGEE come from the germline V gene. The DNA of the CDR3 is TGTGCCAGCAGCGTAGGGACAGGGTGGGCGTGGGAGCAGTACTTC. Translated: CASSVGTGWAWEQYF.

The rearrangement links TRBV5-6 to TRBJ2-7; D remains unclear. There are 13 residues in the CDR3. V lost 0 bases to trimming and J lost 3 bases, with 7 bases between them. CDR1 and CDR2 (germline): SGHDT, YYEEEE. The CDR3 bases are TGTGCCAGCAGCTTGGCCAACAGCTACGAGCAGTACTTC. Its protein is CASSLANSYEQYF.

The chain's CDR3 is CASSFEGDTGELFF. CDR3 coding DNA: TGTGCCAGCAGCTTTGAGGGGGACACCGGGGAGCTGTTTTTT. J is TRBJ2-2 and V is TRBV11-3; TRBD1 is a possible D gene (6 bases). Germline CDR1 reads SGHNT; CDR2 reads YENEEA. The CDR3 loop spans 14 amino acids. V was trimmed by 3 bases and J by 3 bases, leaving 8 bases between them. Variable domain in full (rest from reference TRBV11-3 and TRBJ2-2): EAGVVQSPRYKIIEKKQPVAFWCNPISGHNTLYWYLQNLGQGPELLIRYENEEAVDDSQLPKDRFSAERLKGVDSTLKIQPAELGDSAVYLCASSFEGDTGELFFGEGSRLTVL.

The rearrangement joins TRBV23-1 to TRBJ1-1; D is ambiguous. TRBV23-1 is designated an ORF whose function remains uncertain. The CDR3 sequence is 16 residues long. V was pared by 1 base and J by 0 bases, with 12 bases between. The CDR3 region is CASSQFKSDMNTEAFF. Here the CDR3 DNA reads TGCGCCAGCAGTCAATTCAAATCCGACATGAACACTGAAGCTTTCTTT.

The V call is TRBV19, the J call TRBJ2-3, with a tentative D call TRBD1 (6 bases). This CDR3 has 14 amino acids. V was trimmed by 3 bases and J by 9 bases, leaving 16 bases between them. The germline CDR1 and CDR2 sequences are LNHDA and SQIVND (reference sequence). CDR3 sequence: CASSISKGQGTQYF. CDR3 nucleotides: TGTGCCAGTAGTATCAGTAAGGGACAAGGGACGCAGTATTTT.

Only a few counts were recorded for this clone. The chain links TRBV4-3 to TRBJ1-1; D is ambiguous. CDR1 is LGHNA, CDR2 YSLEER, per germline. V lost 0 bases, J lost 4 bases, and 9 bases lay in between. The CDR3 loop spans 14 amino acids. CDR3 sequence reads: CASSQDRGITEAFF. In nucleotides, the CDR3 is TGCGCCAGCAGCCAAGATCGGGGAATCACTGAAGCTTTCTTT.

This chain uses TRBV4-1 with TRBJ1-5; 8 positions match TRBD1. The CDR3 is 15 amino acids. The ends lost 5 bases at V and 4 bases at J; junction bases unmatched: 7. In germline, CDR1 is MGHRA, CDR2 YSYEKL. CDR3: CASSSPDRVNQPQHF. The CDR3 bases are TGCGCCAGCAGCTCCCCGGACAGGGTGAATCAGCCCCAGCATTTT.

This chain links TRBV6-6 with TRBJ1-1; tentative D call: TRBD1 (6 bases). The CDR3 consists of 11 residues. Germline values: CDR1 MNHNY, CDR2 SVGAGI (reference sequence). V lost 4 bases and J 7 bases, leaving 7 bases between the germline ends. The CDR3 nucleotides read TGTGCCAGCAGTTGGGGGCGTGAAGCTTTCTTT. It specifies CASSWGREAFF.

The V call is TRBV30, the J call TRBJ2-7, with D hard to call. CDR3 length equals 14 residues. V lost 4 bases and J 0 bases, leaving 13 bases between the germline ends. Germline loops: CDR1 GTSNPN, CDR2 SVGIG (reference sequence). CDR3 in DNA: TGTGCCTGGACGCGGTCTCCCGGCTCCTACGAGCAGTACTTC. Translation: CAWTRSPGSYEQYF.

This chain joins TRBV12-2 and TRBJ1-4; the table calls TRBD1, which could not be checked here. TRBV12-2 is marked as a pseudogene. This CDR3 spans 15 amino acids. The CDR3 region is CASRPYRGLGEKLFF. In nucleotides, the CDR3 is TGTGCAAGTCGCCCATACAGGGGGCTCGGGGAAAAACTGTTTTTT.

The chain employs TRBV11-2 and TRBJ2-5, with 8 positions matching TRBD2. The CDR3 has 14 amino acids. With 6 bases clipped from V and 5 bases from J, the junction kept 8 bases outside the gene matches. The germline gives CDR1 SGHAT, CDR2 FQNNGV. The CDR3 sequence is CASRKSGGRETQYF. In DNA, the CDR3 is TGTGCCAGCAGAAAGTCGGGAGGGCGGGAGACCCAGTACTTC.

The chain recombines TRBV7-9 with TRBJ2-7; D not resolved. CDR3 size: 14 residues. Germline CDR1 SEHNR, CDR2 FQNEAQ (reference sequence). V lost 5 bases, J lost 0 bases, and 11 bases lay in between. CDR3 sequence (DNA): TGTGCCAGCAGCCCCAGGTCTAACTCCTACGAGCAGTACTTC. Its protein product is CASSPRSNSYEQYF.

The chain uses TRBV5-1 and TRBJ1-3, with TRBD1 as a possible D gene (6 bases). The germline V and J ends were trimmed by 4 bases and 0 bases, with 11 bases remaining between them. The CDR3 contains 15 residues. Germline CDR1 SGHRS, CDR2 YFSETQ. The CDR3 here is CASSPGQNSGNTIYF. In nucleotides, the CDR3 is TGCGCCAGCAGCCCTGGACAGAACTCTGGAAACACCATATATTTT.

This clone was seen just once. The chain is built from TRBV6-5 and TRBJ2-3; no clear D. Trimming removed 0 bases at V and 5 bases at J, with 6 bases between. This CDR3 spans 13 amino acids. Germline V gene data show CDR1 as MNHEY and CDR2 as SVGAGI. CDR3 nucleotide sequence: TGTGCCAGCAGTTACTCGACGGGAGATACGCAGTATTTT. This codes for CASSYSTGDTQYF.

This chain links TRBV10-3 with TRBJ1-3; maybe TRBD1 (5 bases). Looked up from germline, CDR1 is ENHRY and CDR2 is SYGVKD. With 4 bases removed from V and 0 bases from J, the gap between germline ends came to 10 bases. CDR3 length: 15 amino acids. The CDR3 protein is CAISVAGGSGNTIYF. CDR3 DNA sequence: TGTGCCATCAGTGTGGCGGGGGGCTCTGGAAACACCATATATTTT.

The CDR3 loop is CASSLSGLAGETQYF. In DNA form, the CDR3 reads TGTGCCAGCAGCTTAAGCGGGCTAGCGGGGGAGACCCAGTACTTC. The chain couples TRBV7-3 to TRBJ2-5; TRBD2 matches at 9 bases. The CDR3 sequence is 15 residues long. V gave up 1 base and J gave up 5 bases; unmatched junction bases: 5. Germline V gives CDR1 SGHTA, CDR2 FQGTGA.